The subject of this entry is one TCR beta chain. Its target is unknown. The study ran its PCR with 60 Vbeta and 13 Jbeta primers. Repertoires were generated with immunoSEQ multiplex PCR, while TCRdb's copy carries only in-frame clones and drops some. The sample holds tens of thousands of clones, over 75% seen once. Between the trimmed V and J ends, which lost 5 bases and 5 bases, there was a span of 19 bases. From germline, CDR1 is SGDLS and CDR2 YYNGEE. The CDR3 has 15 amino acids. These data come from a study of cytomegalovirus exposure and HLA in healthy donors. Study results and limitations: There was a cluster of highly shared sequence variants that was likely a sequencing artifact.

The chain employs TRBV9 and TRBJ2-5; tentatively, D is TRBD2 (7 bases). The source is a girl aged 2 to 9 in good health and CMV-seropositive. The sequencing input was PBMCs. CDR3 loop: CASSPGGGILETQYF. CDR3 bases: TGTGCCAGCAGTCCGGGGGGCGGAATTCTGGAGACCCAGTACTTC.